The 16 T cell receptor beta chains given below trace back to one sample, sequenced in a study of cytomegalovirus exposure and HLA in healthy donors. PCR used 60 Vbeta primers and 13 Jbeta primers. Assay used: immunoSEQ multiplex PCR; TCRdb lists only in-frame clones, some missing. This sample has about 130,000 clones; about 73% occur once, and the top ten carry approximately 2.6%. The sample was PBMCs. The receptors here all came from a human donor in good health.

The chain joins TRBV7-9 to TRBJ2-3, with 7 nucleotides matching TRBD2. The CDR3 has 16 amino acids. V dropped 5 bases and J dropped 6; count of bases not matched to a gene: 14. Germline lookup yields CDR1 SEHNR and CDR2 FQNEAQ (reference sequence). CDR3 amino acids: CASSHGRTREGDTQYF. In nucleotides, the CDR3 is TGTGCCAGCAGCCACGGGCGGACTAGAGAGGGGGATACGCAGTATTTT.

V is TRBV7-2 and J is TRBJ2-1; TRBD1 is a possible D gene (5 bases). CDR3 size: 16 residues. Trimming removed 5 bases at V and 4 bases at J, with 18 bases between. Germline V lookup: CDR1 SGHTA, CDR2 FQGNSA. The CDR3, as DNA: TGTGCCAGCAGCCCCTACCCGGGCAGGGAATACAATGAGCAGTTCTTC. Its protein product is CASSPYPGREYNEQFF.

V usage is TRBV11-1 and J usage is TRBJ1-4; a possible D gene is TRBD1 (6 bases). The CDR3 is 18 residues long. Germline assignment: CDR1 SGHAT and CDR2 FQDESV (reference sequence). The V end lost 2 bases, the J end lost 6 bases, and 22 bases lay between the germline ends. The CDR3 nucleotides are TGTGCCAGCAGCTTACGCCCCGGCAGAGGGGGATGGGATGAAAAACTGTTTTTT. Amino acid sequence: CASSLRPGRGGWDEKLFF.

The rearrangement links TRBV6-5 to TRBJ2-5; 7 nucleotides match TRBD2. The ends lost 11 bases at V and 4 bases at J; junction bases unmatched: 13. Per germline, CDR1 MNHEY and CDR2 SVGAGI. The CDR3 is made up of 14 amino acids. DNA for the CDR3: TGTGCCGCAGGTAGTGGGAGGGCCGGAGAGACCCAGTACTTC. Translation: CAAGSGRAGETQYF.

The chain carries TRBV5-1 and TRBJ2-5, with 9 nucleotides matching TRBD1. The V gene's germline CDR1 is SGHRS and CDR2 YFSETQ. This CDR3 comprises 15 residues. V lost 0 bases to trimming and J lost 5 bases; unmatched junction nucleotides: 5. The DNA of the CDR3 is TGCGCCAGCAGCTTGGATACAGGGGGCGCGGAGACCCAGTACTTC. This encodes CASSLDTGGAETQYF.

V gene TRBV5-6 combines with J gene TRBJ1-5; maybe TRBD1 (6 bases). V was pared by 0 bases and J by 3 bases, with 10 bases between. The CDR3 contains 15 residues. Germline CDR1 SGHDT, CDR2 YYEEEE. The CDR3 region has the DNA TGTGCCAGCAGCTTGGAGGGGGTCAACAATCAGCCCCAGCATTTT. As protein: CASSLEGVNNQPQHF. The full variable domain, completed using reference TRBV5-6 and TRBJ1-5, is DAGVTQSPTHLIKTRGQQVTLRCSPKSGHDTVSWYQQALGQGPQFIFQYYEEEERQRGNFPDRFSGHQFPNYSSELNVNALLLGDSALYLCASSLEGVNNQPQHFGDGTRLSIL.

The chain recombines TRBV5-5 with TRBJ2-5, with D maybe TRBD2 (5 bases). CDR3 length: 13 residues. Germline V gene data show CDR1 as SGHKS and CDR2 as YYEKEE (reference sequence). V was trimmed by 0 bases and J by 5 bases, leaving 8 bases between them. The CDR3 is CASSLAGIETQYF. DNA of the CDR3: TGTGCCAGCAGCTTGGCGGGAATCGAGACCCAGTACTTC.

A few counts support this clone. This rearrangement joins TRBV6-1 to TRBJ2-3; a possible D gene is TRBD2 (6 bases). This CDR3 has 14 amino acids. The germline CDR1 and CDR2 sequences are MNHNS and SASEGT. Trimming took 8 bases from V and 5 from J, leaving 17 bases between them. CDR3 residues: CASGAGWGQDTQYF. The CDR3 DNA reads as TGTGCCAGCGGGGCGGGATGGGGCCAAGATACGCAGTATTTT.

The J gene is TRBJ2-1, the V gene TRBV12-5; D is undetermined. Trimming took off 5 bases at V and 3 bases at J, with 14 bases between the two ends. Germline assignment: CDR1 LGHNT and CDR2 FRNRAP. This CDR3 has 15 amino acids. The CDR3 protein is CASGISGSDYNEQFF. The CDR3, as DNA: TGTGCTAGTGGTATCTCCGGGTCGGACTACAATGAGCAGTTCTTC.

The chain combines TRBV5-1 with TRBJ2-7; 7 nucleotides line up with TRBD2. CDR3 size: 15 residues. The junction had 14 bases not matched to a gene; V was cut back by 9 bases and J by 2 bases. Germline assignment: CDR1 SGHRS and CDR2 YFSETQ. The CDR3 sequence: CATGQGSGFPYEQYF. DNA of the CDR3: TGCGCCACGGGTCAGGGTAGCGGGTTTCCCTACGAGCAGTACTTC. The variable domain in full, with the rest retrieved from reference TRBV5-1 and TRBJ2-7, is KAGVTQTPRYLIKTRGQQVTLSCSPISGHRSVSWYQQTPGQGLQFLFEYFSETQRNKGNFPGRFSGRQFSNSRSEMNVSTLELGDSALYLCATGQGSGFPYEQYFGPGTRLTVT.

This clone was seen only once. V and J are TRBV19 and TRBJ2-5, with D perhaps matching TRBD2 (6 bases). The germline V gene has CDR1 LNHDA and CDR2 SQIVND (reference sequence). Trimming removed 1 base from V and 5 bases from J, with 20 bases in between. This CDR3 is 17 amino acids long. This CDR3 is CASSIGHRRTRGETQYF. The CDR3 DNA reads TGTGCCAGTAGTATAGGCCACAGACGCACCCGGGGGGAGACCCAGTACTTC.

V is TRBV7-8 and J is TRBJ2-3; tentatively, D is TRBD2 (5 bases). V lost 1 base to trimming and J lost 1 base, with 12 bases between them. CDR1 and CDR2 (germline): SGHVS, FQNEAQ. CDR3 length equals 16 residues. The CDR3 reads CASSLGPGRGTDTQYF. The CDR3 nucleotides are TGTGCCAGCAGCTTAGGCCCGGGAAGGGGCACAGATACGCAGTATTTT. Together with reference TRBV7-8 and TRBJ2-3, the CDR3 gives the full variable domain: GAGVSQSPRYKVAKRGQDVALRCDPISGHVSLFWYQQALGQGPEFLTYFQNEAQLDKSGLPSDRFFAERPEGSVSTLKIQRTQQEDSAVYLCASSLGPGRGTDTQYFGPGTRLTVL.

A single count supports this clone. This chain links TRBV6-5 with TRBJ1-1, with a tentative D call TRBD1 (5 bases). V was shortened by 4 bases and J by 3 bases, with 15 bases between the two germline ends. The length of the CDR3 is 15 residues. Germline lookup yields CDR1 MNHEY and CDR2 SVGAGI. This CDR3 reads CASSLFRGADTEAFF. In DNA, the CDR3 is TGTGCCAGCAGTTTATTTAGGGGCGCGGACACTGAAGCTTTCTTT.

The V and J genes are TRBV4-3 and TRBJ2-3; 7 bases match TRBD2. The CDR3 contains 18 residues. Germline V lookup: CDR1 LGHNA, CDR2 YSLEER. Trimming removed 0 bases from V and 4 bases from J; junction bases left unmatched: 13. CDR3 region: CASSQDRWASGVPDTQYF. The CDR3 DNA follows: TGCGCCAGCAGCCAAGATAGGTGGGCTAGCGGAGTTCCAGATACGCAGTATTTT.

J is TRBJ1-2 and V is TRBV5-8, with 7 bases identical to TRBD1. From germline, CDR1 is SGHTS and CDR2 YDEGEE. The CDR3 has 12 residues. The V and J ends lost 5 bases and 4 bases, in that order; junction bases with no gene match: 2. The CDR3, as DNA: TGTGCCAGCAGGGAGGGGGCCTATGGCTACACCTTC. Translated, it gives CASREGAYGYTF.

The table lists this clone with a few counts. The CDR3 sequence: CASSSSGINYEQYF. The CDR3 DNA reads as TGTGCCAGCAGCTCGTCAGGAATTAACTACGAGCAGTACTTC. The rearrangement uses TRBV11-2 and TRBJ2-7; D remains unclear. The V and J ends lost 4 bases and 3 bases respectively, with 13 bases between them. This CDR3 region has 14 residues. Germline assignment: CDR1 SGHAT and CDR2 FQNNGV.